The TCR beta chain described here comes from a study of blood T cell repertoires in COVID-19. Study-level background: Some COVID-19 samples were acute and others convalescent; all came from the United States, Italy and Spain. The cDNA or gDNA used as material had been derived from T cells, B-cell-depleted T cells, or PBMCs.

TCRdb keeps only in-frame clones here, not all; method: immunoSEQ multiplex PCR. The data contain roughly 120,000 clones, 90% of them singletons. Enrollment of patients from Seattle took place during active infection, with longitudinal follow-up. Sequencing input: peripheral blood. The origin of this receptor is a man in his 60s with COVID-19, enrolled during active disease.

The CDR3 here is CASSEVRASGDYEQYF. CDR3 DNA: TGTGCCAGCAGTGAAGTTAGGGCTAGCGGGGATTACGAGCAGTACTTC. The gene calls are TRBV25-1 and TRBJ2-7, with 9 positions matching TRBD2. V shed 2 bases and J 4 bases; nucleotides not matched to a gene: 9. Looked up from germline, CDR1 is MGHDK and CDR2 is SYGVNS. The CDR3 extends over 16 amino acids.